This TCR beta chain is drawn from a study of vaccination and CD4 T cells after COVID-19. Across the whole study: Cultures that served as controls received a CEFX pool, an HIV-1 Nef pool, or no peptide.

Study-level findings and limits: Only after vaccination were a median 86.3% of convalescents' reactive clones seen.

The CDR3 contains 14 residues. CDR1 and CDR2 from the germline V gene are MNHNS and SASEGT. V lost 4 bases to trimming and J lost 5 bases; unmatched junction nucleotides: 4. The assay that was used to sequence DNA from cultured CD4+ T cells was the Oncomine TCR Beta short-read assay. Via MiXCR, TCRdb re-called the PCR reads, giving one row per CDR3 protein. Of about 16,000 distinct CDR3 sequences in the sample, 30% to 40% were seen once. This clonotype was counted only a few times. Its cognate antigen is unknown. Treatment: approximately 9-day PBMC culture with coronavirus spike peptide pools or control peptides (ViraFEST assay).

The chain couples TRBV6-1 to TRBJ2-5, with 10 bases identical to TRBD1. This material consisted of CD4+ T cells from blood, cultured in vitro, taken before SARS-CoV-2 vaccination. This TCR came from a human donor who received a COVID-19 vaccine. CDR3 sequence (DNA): TGTGCCAGCAGTGGACAGGGGGCGATGGAGACCCAGTACTTC. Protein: CASSGQGAMETQYF.